Below are 22 T cell receptor beta chains sequenced from a single sample in a study of shared clonotypes between healthy human individuals. Profiled with immunoSEQ multiplex PCR; TCRdb holds only in-frame clones, not every one. The data hold 2 million or so clones, with 90% to 95% observed a single time. Sequenced: naive CD4+ T cells sorted from blood. Stated subset: CD45RA+ positively selected. These receptors came from a man between 18 and 35 years old in good health.

This sequence joins TRBV10-2 and TRBJ1-2; D might be TRBD1 (6 bases). The V end was cut by 3 bases, the J end by 5 bases, with 22 bases between. The CDR3 length is 17 residues. Germline V gives CDR1 WSHSY, CDR2 SAAADI. The CDR3 DNA follows: TGCGCCAGCAGTGACCCGTGGGGGATTGGACAGCCTTATGGCTACACCTTC. This gives the protein CASSDPWGIGQPYGYTF.

V and J are TRBV5-1 and TRBJ1-6; a weak D match, TRBD1 (5 bases). This CDR3 contains 15 residues. Germline-derived CDR1 and CDR2 are SGHRS and YFSETQ. V gave up 0 bases and J gave up 11 bases, with 15 bases separating them. CDR3 loop: CASSLEGSLGPPLHF. CDR3 DNA: TGCGCCAGCAGCTTGGAAGGCAGCCTGGGGCCACCCCTCCACTTT.

This clone appeared a few times. The sample holds other DNA sequences that translate to the same CDR3. The chain couples TRBV19 to TRBJ1-5; 7 bases match TRBD1. This CDR3 is 13 amino acids long. The V segment lost 5 bases and the J segment 4 bases; nucleotides outside the gene matches: 2. Germline lookup yields CDR1 LNHDA and CDR2 SQIVND (reference sequence). In DNA form, the CDR3 reads TGTGCCAGTAGTCAGACAGGGAATCAGCCCCAGCATTTT. This sequence encodes CASSQTGNQPQHF.

V usage is TRBV10-3 and J usage is TRBJ2-3; D uncertain. V was shortened by 4 bases and J by 4 bases, with 9 bases between the two germline ends. The germline V gene has CDR1 ENHRY and CDR2 SYGVKD. The CDR3 sequence is 13 residues long. CDR3 DNA: TGTGCCATCAGTGTAGGGTCTCCAGATACGCAGTATTTT. This sequence encodes CAISVGSPDTQYF.

V and J are TRBV10-3 and TRBJ1-4, with D unresolved. With 8 bases removed from V and 3 bases from J, the gap between germline ends came to 19 bases. CDR3 length equals 16 residues. The germline CDR1 and CDR2 sequences are ENHRY and SYGVKD. CDR3 sequence reads: CAIYPKERASNEKLFF. CDR3 nucleotide sequence: TGTGCCATCTATCCTAAAGAACGGGCCTCTAATGAAAAACTGTTTTTT.

This sequence joins TRBV10-3 and TRBJ2-7; 9 bases align to TRBD2. The CDR3 extends over 14 amino acids. Germline V gives CDR1 ENHRY, CDR2 SYGVKD. V dropped 10 bases and J dropped 2; count of bases not matched to a gene: 9. The CDR3 is CATSPSGATYEQYF. CDR3 nucleotides: TGTGCCACGTCGCCTAGCGGGGCTACCTACGAGCAGTACTTC.

CDR3 bases: TGTGCCACCCGGGACATCACAGATACGCAGTATTTT. Residues: CATRDITDTQYF. J is TRBJ2-3 and V is TRBV10-3, with a possible D match to TRBD1 (6 bases). This CDR3 spans 12 amino acids. Germline lookup yields CDR1 ENHRY and CDR2 SYGVKD. V was clipped by 10 bases and J by 2 bases, with 10 bases between them.

This sequence joins TRBV6-5 and TRBJ2-7, with no clear D. The CDR3 has 12 residues. The V and J ends lost 5 bases and 10 bases respectively, with 15 bases between them. Germline loops: CDR1 MNHEY, CDR2 SVGAGI. CDR3 loop: CASSNRASTQYF. The DNA of the CDR3 is TGTGCCAGCAGTAACCGGGCCTCCACACAGTACTTC.

This rearrangement joins TRBV6-4 to TRBJ2-1, with TRBD2 matching 9 bases. The length of the CDR3 is 14 residues. Trimming at V came to 3 bases and at J to 9 bases, leaving 6 bases not matched to a gene. From germline, CDR1 is MRHNA and CDR2 SNTAGT. CDR3 amino acids: CASSEEIAGVEQFF. CDR3 nucleotide sequence: TGTGCCAGCAGTGAGGAAATAGCGGGAGTTGAGCAGTTCTTC.

The V call is TRBV2, the J call TRBJ2-4; D is perhaps TRBD2 (5 bases). V lost 6 bases and J 0 bases, leaving 12 bases between the germline ends. Germline V lookup: CDR1 SNHLY, CDR2 FYNNEI. The CDR3 sequence is 15 residues long. CDR3 coding DNA: TGTGCCAGCAGAGCGGAAGGGTTAGCCAAAAACATTCAGTACTTC. Its translation: CASRAEGLAKNIQYF. Together with reference TRBV2 and TRBJ2-4, the CDR3 gives the full variable domain: EPEVTQTPSHQVTQMGQEVILRCVPISNHLYFYWYRQILGQKVEFLVSFYNNEISEKSEIFDDQFSVERPDGSNFTLKIRSTKLEDSAMYFCASRAEGLAKNIQYFGAGTRLSVL.

This sequence joins TRBV30 and TRBJ1-1; D remains unclear. This CDR3 is built from 13 residues. The V gene lost 2 bases and the J gene lost 2 bases, with 9 bases spanning the gap. The germline CDR1 and CDR2 sequences are GTSNPN and SVGIG (reference sequence). The CDR3 region is CAWSPQINTEAFF. The CDR3 region has the DNA TGTGCCTGGAGTCCCCAAATAAACACTGAAGCTTTCTTT.

The chain joins TRBV5-1 to TRBJ2-1; TRBD2 matches at 9 bases. V was clipped by 4 bases and J by 4 bases; unmatched bases: 6. Germline loops: CDR1 SGHRS, CDR2 YFSETQ. This CDR3 region has 15 residues. Here the CDR3 reads CASSVSGSPYNEQFF. The DNA of the CDR3 is TGCGCCAGCAGCGTTAGCGGGAGCCCTTACAATGAGCAGTTCTTC.

The rearrangement uses TRBV29-1 and TRBJ2-5; D assignment may be TRBD1 or TRBD2 (5 bases each). CDR1 SQVTM and CDR2 ANQGSEA come from the germline V gene. Deletions cut 5 bases from V and 8 bases from J, with 21 bases between. This CDR3 region has 14 residues. The CDR3 bases are TGCAGCGTTTCTCCGGTTGGGACCGCCGCTACCCAGTACTTC. Residues: CSVSPVGTAATQYF.

This chain joins TRBV30 and TRBJ2-3; unclear D gene. The V end lost 0 bases, the J end lost 2 bases, and 12 bases lay between the germline ends. CDR1 is GTSNPN, CDR2 SVGIG, per germline (reference sequence). The CDR3 has 15 amino acids. The CDR3 reads CAWSVGSKSTDTQYF. The CDR3 bases are TGTGCCTGGAGTGTTGGGTCGAAGTCCACAGATACGCAGTATTTT.

This chain joins TRBV7-9 and TRBJ1-2; perhaps TRBD1 as D (6 bases). V lost 2 bases and J lost 4, with 14 bases in between. This CDR3 has 15 residues. The germline gives CDR1 SEHNR, CDR2 FQNEAQ (reference sequence). CDR3 bases: TGTGCCAGCAGCTTAACAGGGTCGATAGGCTATGGCTACACCTTC. This encodes CASSLTGSIGYGYTF.

CDR3 bases: TGTGCCAGTATCTCCGGGACAGGGAACACCGGGGAGCTGTTTTTT. It is translated as CASISGTGNTGELFF. This chain connects TRBV19 to TRBJ2-2, with 8 bases that match TRBD1. Germline V lookup: CDR1 LNHDA, CDR2 SQIVND (reference sequence). The V segment lost 7 bases and the J segment 1 base; nucleotides outside the gene matches: 5. The CDR3 is 15 amino acids.

The chain employs TRBV7-9 and TRBJ1-3; 7 bases are shared with TRBD1. This CDR3 contains 14 residues. The junction had 3 bases not matched to a gene; V was cut back by 5 bases and J by 2 bases. Germline V gene sequence: CDR1 SEHNR, CDR2 FQNEAQ (reference sequence). CDR3 loop: CASSPDRAGNTIYF. Written as DNA, the CDR3 is TGTGCCAGCAGCCCTGACAGGGCTGGAAACACCATATATTTT.

With regard to this clone: Other DNA sequences in the same sample also yield this CDR3. The genes are TRBV10-1 and TRBJ2-1; D is ambiguous. The CDR3 has 13 residues. The germline V and J ends were trimmed by 0 bases and 4 bases, with 4 bases remaining between them. In germline, CDR1 is WNHNN, CDR2 SYGVQD (reference sequence). The CDR3, as DNA: TGCGCCAGCAGTGAGTCCGGGTACAATGAGCAGTTCTTC. Residues: CASSESGYNEQFF.

The chain employs TRBV19 and TRBJ1-2, with 7 bases matching TRBD1. V trimming: 9 bases; J trimming: 4 bases; junction bases outside the gene matches: 8. The CDR3 loop spans 13 amino acids. Per germline, CDR1 LNHDA and CDR2 SQIVND (reference sequence). As DNA, the CDR3 is TGTGCCAGCCTAGGGGGCTTCCTCTATGGCTACACCTTC. This gives the protein CASLGGFLYGYTF.

The chain combines TRBV21-1 with TRBJ2-6; no DNA check was done on the table's D call, TRBD1. TRBV21-1 is a pseudogene. This CDR3 contains 21 residues. CDR3 loop: CASSKESPGQGKFSGANVLTF. The CDR3 bases are TGTGCCAGCAGCAAAGAGAGTCCGGGACAGGGAAAGTTCTCTGGGGCCAACGTCCTGACTTTC.

This chain joins TRBV28 and TRBJ1-5; 9 bases match TRBD1. The V segment lost 5 bases and the J segment 0 bases; nucleotides outside the gene matches: 11. In germline, CDR1 is MDHEN, CDR2 SYDVKM. The CDR3 spans 18 residues. CDR3 bases: TGTGCCAGCAGTCCCCTAACAGGGGGCCCGTATAGCAATCAGCCCCAGCATTTT. Protein product: CASSPLTGGPYSNQPQHF.

This clone was observed many times. The same CDR3 can be traced to other DNA sequences in this sample. The chain is built from TRBV27 and TRBJ1-5, with unresolved D. Germline CDR1 is MNHEY and CDR2 is SMNVEV (reference sequence). Trimming left V 5 bases short and J 5 bases short, with 13 bases between. The CDR3 totals 14 residues. The DNA for the CDR3 is TGTGCCAGCAGTCATAGGGAGATTGATCAGCCCCAGCATTTT. The encoded protein is CASSHREIDQPQHF.